This is a list of T cell receptor beta chains from one sample in a study of T cell responses to AZD1222 COVID-19 vaccine. This table comes from immunoSEQ multiplex PCR, and its TCRdb copy is limited to in-frame clones, with some not included. Here the sample spans some 49,000 clones, 70% to 90% being singletons. The sample was peripheral blood, taken 28 days after the second AZD1222 dose. These receptors were taken from an adult who received the AZD1222 COVID-19 vaccine. The conserved cysteine and the conserved F or W are not part of the CDR3 here.

J gene	V gene	CDR3 protein
TRBJ2-7	TRBV29-1	SVGVGGPYEQY
TRBJ1-2	TRBV19	ASSIRGPNYGYT
TRBJ2-1	TRBV5-4	ASMAESSYNEQF
TRBJ2-3	TRBV19	ASSTRLAGADTQY
TRBJ2-7	TRBV15	ATSRDQAKTSYEQY
TRBJ2-5	TRBV28	ASSLNGGLQETQY
TRBJ2-3	TRBV6-2/TRBV6-3	ASSHETKTTDTQY
TRBJ1-2	TRBV10-3	AISEWTGSGYT
TRBJ1-3	TRBV2	ASTRDSGNTIY
TRBJ2-3	TRBV2	ASSDGGSGTTDTQY
TRBJ2-7	TRBV13	ASSLEREGLYEQY
TRBJ1-1	TRBV2	ASRRDWGDTEAF
TRBJ2-5	TRBV10-3	AISAKAGREETQY
TRBJ2-7	TRBV7-9	ASSSYTYEQY
TRBJ2-1	TRBV6-1	ASSEVGVSEQF
TRBJ2-2	TRBV4-1	ASSLWTGGTGELF
TRBJ2-1	TRBV9	ASSARLASYNEQF
TRBJ1-5	TRBV6-6	ASSGTWQPQH
TRBJ1-2	TRBV11-2	ASSLARGFGYT
TRBJ2-1	TRBV24-1	ATRQSGTGNNEQF
TRBJ2-3	TRBV12-3/TRBV12-4	AIGTYTDTQY
TRBJ2-5	TRBV2	ASTLTYQETQY
TRBJ1-1	TRBV18	ASSPGPGDTEAF
TRBJ1-3	TRBV30	AWSVEDRGNTIY
TRBJ1-4	TRBV25-1	ASSDGRLPNEKLF
TRBJ2-2	TRBV3-1/TRBV3-2	ASSPEVAENTGELF
TRBJ1-2	TRBV6-5	ASTPRQNSNYGYT
TRBJ1-5	TRBV2	ASSSRTYNQPQH
TRBJ1-1	TRBV5-1	ASSSGQGGSNTEAF
TRBJ2-7	TRBV5-1	ASSQLRDSPREQY